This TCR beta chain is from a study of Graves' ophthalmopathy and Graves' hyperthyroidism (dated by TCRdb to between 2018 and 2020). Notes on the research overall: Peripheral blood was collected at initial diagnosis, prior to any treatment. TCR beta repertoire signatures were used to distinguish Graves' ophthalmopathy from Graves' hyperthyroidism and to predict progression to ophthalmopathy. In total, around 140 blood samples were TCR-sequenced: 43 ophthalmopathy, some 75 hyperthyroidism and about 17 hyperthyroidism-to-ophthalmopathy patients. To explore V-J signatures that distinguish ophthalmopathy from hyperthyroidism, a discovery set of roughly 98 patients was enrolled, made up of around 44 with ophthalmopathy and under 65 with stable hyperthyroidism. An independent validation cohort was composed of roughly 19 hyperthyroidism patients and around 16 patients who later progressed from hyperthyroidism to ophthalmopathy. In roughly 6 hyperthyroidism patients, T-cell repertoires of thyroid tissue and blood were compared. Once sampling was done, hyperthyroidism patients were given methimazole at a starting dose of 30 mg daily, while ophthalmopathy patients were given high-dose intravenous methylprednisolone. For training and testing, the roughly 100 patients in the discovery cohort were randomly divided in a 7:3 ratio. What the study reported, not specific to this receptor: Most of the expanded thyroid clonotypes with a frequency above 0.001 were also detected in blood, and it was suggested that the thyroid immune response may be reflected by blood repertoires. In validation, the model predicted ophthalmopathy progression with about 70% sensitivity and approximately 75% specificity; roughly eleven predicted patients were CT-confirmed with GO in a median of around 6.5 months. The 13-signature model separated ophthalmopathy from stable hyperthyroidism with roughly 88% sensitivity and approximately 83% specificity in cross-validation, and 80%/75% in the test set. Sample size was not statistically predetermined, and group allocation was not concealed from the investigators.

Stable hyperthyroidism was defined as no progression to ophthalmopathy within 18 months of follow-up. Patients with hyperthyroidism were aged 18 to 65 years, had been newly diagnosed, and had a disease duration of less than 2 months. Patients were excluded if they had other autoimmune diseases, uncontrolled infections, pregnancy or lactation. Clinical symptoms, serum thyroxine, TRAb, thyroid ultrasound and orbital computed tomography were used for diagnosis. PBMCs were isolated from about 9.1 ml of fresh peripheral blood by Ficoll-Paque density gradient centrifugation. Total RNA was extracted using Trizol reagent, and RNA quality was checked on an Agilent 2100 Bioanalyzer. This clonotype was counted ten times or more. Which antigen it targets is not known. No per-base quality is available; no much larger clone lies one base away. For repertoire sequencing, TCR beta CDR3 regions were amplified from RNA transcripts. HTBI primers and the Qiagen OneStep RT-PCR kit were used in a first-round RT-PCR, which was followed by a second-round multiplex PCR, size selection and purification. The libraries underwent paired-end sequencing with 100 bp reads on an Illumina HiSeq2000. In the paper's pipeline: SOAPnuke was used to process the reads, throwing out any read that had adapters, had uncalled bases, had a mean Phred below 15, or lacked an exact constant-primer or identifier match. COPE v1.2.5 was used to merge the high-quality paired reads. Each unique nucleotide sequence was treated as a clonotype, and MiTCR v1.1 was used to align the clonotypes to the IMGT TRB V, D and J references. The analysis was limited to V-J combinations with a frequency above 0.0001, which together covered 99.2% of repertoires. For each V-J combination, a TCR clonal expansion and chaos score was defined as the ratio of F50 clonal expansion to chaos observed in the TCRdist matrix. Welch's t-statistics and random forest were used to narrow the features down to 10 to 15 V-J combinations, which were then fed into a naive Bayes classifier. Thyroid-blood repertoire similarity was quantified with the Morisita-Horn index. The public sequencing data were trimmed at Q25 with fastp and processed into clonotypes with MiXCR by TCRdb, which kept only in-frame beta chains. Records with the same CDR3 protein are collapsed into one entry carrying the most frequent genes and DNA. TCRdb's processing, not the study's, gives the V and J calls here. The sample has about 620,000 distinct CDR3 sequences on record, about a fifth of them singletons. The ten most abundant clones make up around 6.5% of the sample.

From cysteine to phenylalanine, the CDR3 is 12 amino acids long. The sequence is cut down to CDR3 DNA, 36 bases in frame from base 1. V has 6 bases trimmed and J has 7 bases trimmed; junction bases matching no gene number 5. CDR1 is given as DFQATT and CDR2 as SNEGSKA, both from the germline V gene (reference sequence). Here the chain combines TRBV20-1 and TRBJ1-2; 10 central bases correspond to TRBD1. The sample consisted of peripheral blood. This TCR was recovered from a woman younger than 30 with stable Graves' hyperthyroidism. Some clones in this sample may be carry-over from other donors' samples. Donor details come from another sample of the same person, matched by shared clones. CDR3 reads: CSARTGGSGYTF. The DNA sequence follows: TGCAGTGCGAGGACAGGGGGGTCTGGCTACACCTTC.